The table lists the clone carrying this T cell receptor (beta chain) with a few counts. Its antigen remains unknown. This sample was included in a study of cytomegalovirus exposure and HLA in healthy donors. Study-level points and caveats: Per published reports, the classifier diagnosed cytomegalovirus status with high specificity and sensitivity. The study labeled 170 or so TCR beta chains cytomegalovirus-associated.

Here immunoSEQ multiplex PCR was the method, and the copy in TCRdb shows in-frame clones only, minus some. Of about 200,000 clones listed, roughly 77% are singletons. Sequencing was performed on PBMCs. This TCR was recovered from a woman aged 25-40 years in good health and CMV-seronegative.

CDR3 nucleotide sequence: TGTGCCAGTAGTATGGGAAGCGGGAGACTTAGGGAGACCCAGTACTTC. As protein: CASSMGSGRLRETQYF. This chain uses TRBV19 with TRBJ2-5; 8 nucleotides align to TRBD2. The CDR3 covers 16 residues. CDR1 and CDR2 (germline): LNHDA, SQIVND (reference sequence). J gave up 5 bases and V 3 bases, and 11 bases lay outside the gene matches.